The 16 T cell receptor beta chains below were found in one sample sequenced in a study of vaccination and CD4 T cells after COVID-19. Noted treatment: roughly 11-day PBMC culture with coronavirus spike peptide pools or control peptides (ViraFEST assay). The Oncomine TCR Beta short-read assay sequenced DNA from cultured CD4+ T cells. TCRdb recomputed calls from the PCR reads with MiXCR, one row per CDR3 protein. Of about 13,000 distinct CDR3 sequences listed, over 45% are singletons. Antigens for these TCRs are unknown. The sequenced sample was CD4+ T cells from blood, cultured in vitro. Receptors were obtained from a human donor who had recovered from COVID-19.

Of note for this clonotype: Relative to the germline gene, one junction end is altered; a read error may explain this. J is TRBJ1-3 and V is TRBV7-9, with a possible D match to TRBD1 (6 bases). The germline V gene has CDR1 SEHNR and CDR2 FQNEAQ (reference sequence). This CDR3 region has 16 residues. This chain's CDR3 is CANSPLGGLPGNTIYF. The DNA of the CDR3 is TGTGCCAACAGCCCCCTTGGGGGGCTCCCTGGAAACACCATATATTTT.

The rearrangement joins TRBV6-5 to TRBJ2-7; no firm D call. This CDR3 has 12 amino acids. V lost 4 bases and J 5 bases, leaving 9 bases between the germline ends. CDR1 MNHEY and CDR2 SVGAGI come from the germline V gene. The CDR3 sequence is CASSSTYHEQYF. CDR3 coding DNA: TGTGCCAGCAGTTCTACATACCACGAGCAGTACTTC.

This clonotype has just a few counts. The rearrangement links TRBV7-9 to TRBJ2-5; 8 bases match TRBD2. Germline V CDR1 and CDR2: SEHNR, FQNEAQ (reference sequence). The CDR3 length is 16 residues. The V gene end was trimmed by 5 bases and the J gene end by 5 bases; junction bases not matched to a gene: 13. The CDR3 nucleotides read TGTGCCAGCAGCCACACAAGGGCGGGAGGCCTCGAGACCCAGTACTTC. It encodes CASSHTRAGGLETQYF.

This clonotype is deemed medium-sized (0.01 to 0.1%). The CDR3 sequence is CASSESIGQGNSPLHF. The CDR3 region has the DNA TGTGCCAGCAGTGAATCCATTGGACAGGGGAATTCACCCCTCCACTTT. The rearrangement joins TRBV6-1 to TRBJ1-6; 9 bases match TRBD1. In germline, CDR1 is MNHNS, CDR2 SASEGT. J was trimmed by 7 bases and V by 2 bases; bases with no gene match: 6. The CDR3 spans 16 residues.

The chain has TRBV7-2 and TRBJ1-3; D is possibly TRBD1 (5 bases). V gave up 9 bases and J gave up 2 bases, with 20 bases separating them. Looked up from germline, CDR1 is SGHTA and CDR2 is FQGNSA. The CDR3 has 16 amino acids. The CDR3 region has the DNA TGTGCCAGTTCGGCCGGGCGCGGGGGGACTGGAAACACCATATATTTT. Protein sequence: CASSAGRGGTGNTIYF.

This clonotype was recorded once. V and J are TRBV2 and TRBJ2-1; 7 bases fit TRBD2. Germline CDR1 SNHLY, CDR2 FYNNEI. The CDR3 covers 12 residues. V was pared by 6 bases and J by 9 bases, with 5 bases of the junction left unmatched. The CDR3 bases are TGTGCCAGCAGCCTGACTAGCCGTGAGCAGTTCTTC. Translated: CASSLTSREQFF.

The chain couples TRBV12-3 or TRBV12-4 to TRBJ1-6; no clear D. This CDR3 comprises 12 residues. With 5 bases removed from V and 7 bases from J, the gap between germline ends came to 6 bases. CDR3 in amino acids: CASSTTNSPLHF. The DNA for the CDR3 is TGTGCCAGCAGTACCACCAATTCACCCCTCCACTTT.

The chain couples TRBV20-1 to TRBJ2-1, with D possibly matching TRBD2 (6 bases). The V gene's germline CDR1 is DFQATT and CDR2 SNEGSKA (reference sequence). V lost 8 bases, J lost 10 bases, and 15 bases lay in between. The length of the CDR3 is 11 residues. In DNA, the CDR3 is TGCAGTAATGGTCGGGGACTGGAGCAGTTCTTC. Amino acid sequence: CSNGRGLEQFF.

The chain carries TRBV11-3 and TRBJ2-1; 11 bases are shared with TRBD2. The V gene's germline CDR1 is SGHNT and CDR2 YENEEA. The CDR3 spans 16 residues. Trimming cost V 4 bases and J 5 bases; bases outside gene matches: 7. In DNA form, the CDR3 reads TGTGCCAGCAGCTCACGGGTTAGCGGGAGGGACAATGAGCAGTTCTTC. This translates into CASSSRVSGRDNEQFF.

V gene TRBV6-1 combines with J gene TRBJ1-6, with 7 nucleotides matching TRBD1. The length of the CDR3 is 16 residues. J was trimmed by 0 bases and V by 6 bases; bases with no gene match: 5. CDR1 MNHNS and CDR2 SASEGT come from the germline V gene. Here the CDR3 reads CASRLDRSSYNSPLHF. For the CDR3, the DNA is TGTGCCAGCAGGCTGGACAGGAGCTCCTATAATTCACCCCTCCACTTT.

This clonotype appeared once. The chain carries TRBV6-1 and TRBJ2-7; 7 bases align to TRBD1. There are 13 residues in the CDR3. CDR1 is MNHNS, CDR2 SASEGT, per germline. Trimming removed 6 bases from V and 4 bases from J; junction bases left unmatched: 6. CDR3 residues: CASRKQGRYEQYF. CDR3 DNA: TGTGCCAGCAGAAAACAGGGGCGGTACGAGCAGTACTTC.

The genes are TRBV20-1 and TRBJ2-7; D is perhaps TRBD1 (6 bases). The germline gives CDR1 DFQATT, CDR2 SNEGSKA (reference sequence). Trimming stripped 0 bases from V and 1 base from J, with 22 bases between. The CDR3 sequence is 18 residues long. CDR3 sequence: CSARDQLWGNTGSYEQYF. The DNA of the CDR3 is TGCAGTGCTAGAGATCAGCTTTGGGGGAATACAGGGTCCTACGAGCAGTACTTC.

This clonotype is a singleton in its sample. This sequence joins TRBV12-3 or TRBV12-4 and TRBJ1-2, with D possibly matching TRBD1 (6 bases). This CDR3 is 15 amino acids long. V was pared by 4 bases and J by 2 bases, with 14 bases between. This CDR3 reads CASSSRQVRNYGYTF. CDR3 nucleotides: TGTGCCAGCAGTTCCCGACAGGTCCGGAACTATGGCTACACCTTC.

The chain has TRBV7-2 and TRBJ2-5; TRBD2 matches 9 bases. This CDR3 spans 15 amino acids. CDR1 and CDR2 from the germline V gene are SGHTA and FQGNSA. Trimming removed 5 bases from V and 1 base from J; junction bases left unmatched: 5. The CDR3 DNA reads TGTGCCAGCAGCCATATAGCGGGAGTCCAAGAGACCCAGTACTTC. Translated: CASSHIAGVQETQYF.

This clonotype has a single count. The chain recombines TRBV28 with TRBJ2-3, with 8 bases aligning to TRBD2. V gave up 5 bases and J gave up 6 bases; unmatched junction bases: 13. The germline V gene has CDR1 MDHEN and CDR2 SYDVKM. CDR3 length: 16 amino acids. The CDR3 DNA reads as TGTGCCAGCAGTCTGTGGACTAGCCTTCCCGCGGATACGCAGTATTTT. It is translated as CASSLWTSLPADTQYF.

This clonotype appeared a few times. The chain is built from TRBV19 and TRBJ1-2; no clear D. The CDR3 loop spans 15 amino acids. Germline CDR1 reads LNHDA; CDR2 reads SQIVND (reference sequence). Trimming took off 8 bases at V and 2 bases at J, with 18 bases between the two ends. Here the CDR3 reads CASATDSQTNYGYTF. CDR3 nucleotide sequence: TGTGCCAGTGCTACGGACTCACAGACGAACTATGGCTACACCTTC. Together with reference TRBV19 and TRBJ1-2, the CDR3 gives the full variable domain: DGGITQSPKYLFRKEGQNVTLSCEQNLNHDAMYWYRQDPGQGLRLIYYSQIVNDFQKGDIAEGYSVSREKKESFPLTVTSAQKNPTAFYLCASATDSQTNYGYTFGSGTRLTVV.